The 22 T cell receptor beta chains below were found in one sample sequenced in a study of T-cell reconstitution after alpha-beta-depleted transplantation in children. This sample's TCRbeta library carried unique molecular identifier barcodes. TCRdb processed the PCR reads anew with MiXCR; each CDR3 protein has one entry. Of some 87,000 distinct CDR3 sequences in the sample, roughly a sixth were seen once. The starting material was PBMCs, mostly from graft donor cells, obtained 180 days after TCRalphabeta/CD19-depleted stem cell transplant. These receptors all stem from a male patient between 2 and 10 years old who had a stem cell transplant for acute lymphoblastic leukemia, so the T cells may come from the graft donor.

This clonotype has just a few counts. The chain recombines TRBV15 with TRBJ2-2; D uncertain. Germline V gene lookup returns CDR1 LNHNV and CDR2 YYDKDF (reference sequence). Trimming removed 1 base from V and 4 bases from J, with 7 bases in between. This CDR3 region has 14 residues. The CDR3 DNA is TGTGCCACCAGCAGAGGCTTAAGCACCGGGGAGCTGTTTTTT. It codes for CATSRGLSTGELFF.

The chain uses TRBV5-6 and TRBJ2-5; possibly TRBD2 for D (5 bases). CDR3 size: 16 residues. Trimming left V 1 base short and J 5 bases short, with 18 bases between. From germline, CDR1 is SGHDT and CDR2 YYEEEE. CDR3: CASSLFNTKRGETQYF. The DNA for the CDR3 is TGTGCCAGCAGCTTGTTTAACACCAAGAGAGGGGAGACCCAGTACTTC.

This rearrangement joins TRBV7-8 to TRBJ2-7, with D possibly TRBD1 on 7 matching bases. Trimming left V 4 bases short and J 3 bases short, with 19 bases between. The germline V gene encodes CDR1 SGHVS and CDR2 FQNEAQ. This CDR3 comprises 16 residues. CDR3 residues: CASSSRRGQGDYEQYF. The CDR3 nucleotides read TGTGCCAGCAGCTCTAGGCGGGGCCAGGGGGACTACGAGCAGTACTTC.

V and J are TRBV5-1 and TRBJ2-3; no firm D call. The CDR3 contains 15 residues. From germline, CDR1 is SGHRS and CDR2 YFSETQ. V was clipped by 0 bases and J by 0 bases, with 8 bases between them. The CDR3 DNA reads TGCGCCAGCAGCTTGGTATCACCGAGCACAGATACGCAGTATTTT. This encodes CASSLVSPSTDTQYF.

The chain recombines TRBV11-2 with TRBJ1-1; 12 nucleotides line up with TRBD1. There are 15 residues in the CDR3. CDR1 is SGHAT and CDR2 is FQNNGV in the germline V gene. Trimming cost V 5 bases and J 7 bases; bases outside gene matches: 8. The CDR3 region has the DNA TGTGCCAGCAGCCATACCGGGACAGGGGGCATTGAAGCTTTCTTT. Translated, it gives CASSHTGTGGIEAFF. Full variable domain (missing parts from reference TRBV11-2 and TRBJ1-1): EAGVAQSPRYKIIEKRQSVAFWCNPISGHATLYWYQQILGQGPKLLIQFQNNGVVDDSQLPKDRFSAERLKGVDSTLKIQPAKLEDSAVYLCASSHTGTGGIEAFFGQGTRLTVV.

Only a few counts were recorded for this clonotype. The rearrangement uses TRBV5-1 and TRBJ2-5, with 8 bases lining up with TRBD2. The CDR3 has 15 amino acids. J lost 2 bases, V lost 0 bases, and 3 bases had no gene match. Germline V gives CDR1 SGHRS, CDR2 YFSETQ. The CDR3 sequence: CASSLERGRQETQYF. The DNA for the CDR3 is TGCGCCAGCAGCTTGGAGCGGGGGCGACAAGAGACCCAGTACTTC.

This clonotype appeared a few times. The J gene is TRBJ2-6, the V gene TRBV5-4, with unresolved D. The germline V gene has CDR1 SGHNT and CDR2 YYREEE (reference sequence). Trimming stripped 4 bases from V and 0 bases from J, with 26 bases between. The CDR3 covers 21 residues. The CDR3 DNA follows: TGTGCCAGCAGCCCGCCTCGTACTACAGCTCATGGCTTCTCTGGGGCCAACGTCCTGACTTTC. Translated: CASSPPRTTAHGFSGANVLTF.

This clonotype was picked up a small number of times. The chain is built from TRBV7-8 and TRBJ1-5; the D gene is possibly TRBD1 (5 bases). V gave up 4 bases and J gave up 1 base, with 23 bases separating them. CDR1 is SGHVS and CDR2 is FQNEAQ in the germline V gene. CDR3 length: 19 residues. The CDR3 here is CASSSIIDLGTRSNQPQHF. For the CDR3, the DNA is TGTGCCAGCAGCTCAATAATAGACTTGGGGACTAGGAGCAATCAGCCCCAGCATTTT.

The CDR3: CASSFPLAGVQETQYF. The CDR3, as DNA: TGCGCCAGCAGCTTCCCACTAGCGGGGGTCCAAGAGACCCAGTACTTC. The gene calls are TRBV5-1 and TRBJ2-5; 11 bases agree with TRBD2. The CDR3 consists of 16 residues. Germline values: CDR1 SGHRS, CDR2 YFSETQ. The junction had 4 bases not matched to a gene; V was cut back by 2 bases and J by 1 base. The full variable domain, completed using reference TRBV5-1 and TRBJ2-5, is KAGVTQTPRYLIKTRGQQVTLSCSPISGHRSVSWYQQTPGQGLQFLFEYFSETQRNKGNFPGRFSGRQFSNSRSEMNVSTLELGDSALYLCASSFPLAGVQETQYFGPGTRLLVL.

This clonotype was seen a single time. The chain couples TRBV14 to TRBJ2-4; 10 nucleotides match TRBD2. The CDR3 is 15 residues long. Germline CDR1 is SGHDN and CDR2 is FVKESK. The junction had 5 bases not matched to a gene; V was cut back by 0 bases and J by 9 bases. The CDR3 here is CASSQEGTSETIQYF. Here the CDR3 DNA reads TGTGCCAGCAGCCAAGAAGGGACTAGCGAGACCATTCAGTACTTC.

This clonotype was detected a few times. Written as DNA, the CDR3 is TGTGCCAGCAGCTTAACCCGACTAGCTCCTGAGACCCAGTACTTC. As protein: CASSLTRLAPETQYF. The V gene is TRBV7-9, the J gene TRBJ2-5, with 7 bases aligning to TRBD2. Germline CDR1 SEHNR, CDR2 FQNEAQ (reference sequence). The CDR3 is made up of 15 amino acids. V was pared by 2 bases and J by 5 bases, with 8 bases of the junction left unmatched.

The rearrangement joins TRBV5-1 to TRBJ2-5; weak D call: TRBD1 (7 bases). V was pared by 4 bases and J by 4 bases, with 11 bases between. Germline CDR1 reads SGHRS; CDR2 reads YFSETQ. This CDR3 spans 13 amino acids. CDR3 coding DNA: TGCGCCAGCAGCCAGGGGGGCCCAGAGACCCAGTACTTC. Protein sequence: CASSQGGPETQYF.

The rearrangement uses TRBV4-2 and TRBJ2-5; D ambiguous. The CDR3 covers 13 residues. Germline V gene sequence: CDR1 LGHNA, CDR2 YNFKEQ. Between the trimmed V and J ends, which lost 4 bases and 5 bases, there was a span of 11 bases. The CDR3 sequence: CASSLSRGETQYF. The CDR3 DNA sequence: TGTGCCAGCAGCCTTTCTAGAGGCGAGACCCAGTACTTC.

V and J are TRBV11-2 and TRBJ2-1; D ambiguous. Germline CDR1 SGHAT, CDR2 FQNNGV. This CDR3 is 17 amino acids long. V was shortened by 0 bases and J by 0 bases, with 12 bases between the two germline ends. The CDR3 spells CASSLDPFLSSYNEQFF. Here the CDR3 DNA reads TGTGCCAGCAGCTTAGATCCATTCCTAAGCTCCTACAATGAGCAGTTCTTC.

This clonotype was picked up a small number of times. This chain connects TRBV6-2 or TRBV6-3 to TRBJ2-7; possibly TRBD1 for D (6 bases). Trimming stripped 6 bases from V and 0 bases from J, with 12 bases between. CDR3 length: 14 residues. Germline V gene lookup returns CDR1 MNHEY and CDR2 SVGEGT. This CDR3 is CASRSLQGSYEQYF. The CDR3 DNA is TGTGCCAGCAGAAGTTTACAGGGCTCCTACGAGCAGTACTTC.

V usage is TRBV29-1 and J usage is TRBJ2-7; D may be TRBD1 or TRBD2 (6 bases each). Germline V CDR1 and CDR2: SQVTM, ANQGSEA. With 4 bases removed from V and 5 bases from J, the gap between germline ends came to 12 bases. The CDR3 is 12 residues long. The CDR3 DNA reads TGCAGCGTTGGTGGGGGGCGTAACGAGCAGTACTTC. Amino acid sequence: CSVGGGRNEQYF.

This clonotype was seen a handful of times. CDR3 sequence (DNA): TGTGCCAGCAGTGAGACTAGCGGGGGCACAGATACGCAGTATTTT. As protein: CASSETSGGTDTQYF. J is TRBJ2-3 and V is TRBV2; 11 bases are a match to TRBD2. This CDR3 has 15 amino acids. Germline V gene lookup returns CDR1 SNHLY and CDR2 FYNNEI. V shed 3 bases, J shed 1 base, and the junction held 0 bases outside the gene matches.

This chain joins TRBV5-1 and TRBJ2-1, with D perhaps matching TRBD1 (5 bases). V was shortened by 1 base and J by 8 bases, with 19 bases between the two germline ends. Germline values: CDR1 SGHRS, CDR2 YFSETQ. This CDR3 is 16 amino acids long. The CDR3 reads CASSLYRRGTGDEQFF. As DNA, the CDR3 is TGCGCCAGCAGCTTGTACCGGCGCGGTACAGGCGATGAGCAGTTCTTC.

This clonotype was found a few times. CDR3 in DNA: TGCAGTGCTAGAGATTCGATCACCGGGGAGCTGTTTTTT. Translation gives CSARDSITGELFF. This sequence joins TRBV20-1 and TRBJ2-2; unclear D gene. Germline CDR1 DFQATT, CDR2 SNEGSKA (reference sequence). V dropped 0 bases and J dropped 4 bases, with 6 bases sitting between them. This CDR3 contains 13 residues.

This clonotype has only a few counts. The genes are TRBV5-1 and TRBJ2-2, with TRBD1 identical over 7 bases. The trim removed 4 bases at V and 2 bases at J, leaving 11 bases unmatched. Per germline, CDR1 SGHRS and CDR2 YFSETQ. The CDR3 contains 17 residues. This CDR3 reads CASSILPGQSNTGELFF. CDR3 DNA sequence: TGCGCCAGCAGCATCCTCCCGGGACAGTCTAACACCGGGGAGCTGTTTTTT.

The chain carries TRBV6-1 and TRBJ2-3; no reliable D call. The germline gives CDR1 MNHNS, CDR2 SASEGT. There are 15 residues in the CDR3. V was cut by 6 bases and J by 6 bases, with 19 bases left in between. The CDR3 loop is CASSRYGPPMDTQYF. The CDR3 nucleotides read TGTGCCAGCAGCCGTTATGGCCCCCCTATGGATACGCAGTATTTT.

Only a few counts were recorded for this clonotype. This chain connects TRBV19 to TRBJ2-2, with 7 bases lining up with TRBD1. Per the germline V gene, CDR1 is LNHDA and CDR2 is SQIVND (reference sequence). J lost 2 bases, V lost 6 bases, and 6 bases had no gene match. This CDR3 comprises 15 residues. The CDR3 sequence is CASRWGQRNTGELFF. In DNA form, the CDR3 reads TGTGCCAGTAGATGGGGACAGAGAAACACCGGGGAGCTGTTTTTT.